Below are 23 T cell receptor beta chains sequenced from a single sample in a study of tumor-infiltrating lymphocytes in primary liver carcinoma. The investigators made TCR beta cDNA from around 540 ng total RNA, using a constant-region primer. Sequencing libraries for TCR beta derived from three nested multiplex PCR rounds that used slightly modified ARM-PCR. TRBV1-TRBV30 forward primers paired with a C-beta reverse primer were used in the first two PCR rounds, which ran roughly 9 cycles each. TCRdb recomputed calls from the multiplex PCR reads with MiXCR, one row per CDR3 protein. The sample has nearly 45,000 distinct CDR3 sequences, over 70% seen once. RNA and DNA were co-extracted from approximately 20-30 mg of unsorted bulk tissue. Sequences were obtained from liver tumor tissue from sampling region 2. Subset here: tumor region T2, inferior pole. These receptors were taken from a man aged 40-50 years with primary liver carcinoma and hepatitis B virus infection.

In regard to this clonotype: Germline and junction disagree at one end, which may indicate a read error. This chain links TRBV7-2 with TRBJ2-1; maybe TRBD2 (5 bases). This CDR3 comprises 17 residues. Germline assignment: CDR1 SGHTA and CDR2 FQGNSA. The CDR3 sequence: CAGSLALGGSSHNEQFF. The CDR3, as DNA: TGTGCCGGCAGCTTAGCGCTGGGCGGTAGCTCCCACAATGAGCAGTTCTTC. Together with reference TRBV7-2 and TRBJ2-1, the CDR3 gives the full variable domain: GAGVSQSPSNKVTEKGKDVELRCDPISGHTALYWYRQSLGQGLEFLIYFQGNSAPDKSGLPSDRFSAERTGGSVSTLTIQRTQQEDSAVYLCAGSLALGGSSHNEQFFGPGTRLTVL.

About this clonotype: The junction does not match germline at one end; this may be a read error. V is TRBV5-1 and J is TRBJ2-1; weak D call: TRBD2 (6 bases). The CDR3 contains 16 residues. Germline assignment: CDR1 SGHRS and CDR2 YFSETQ. This CDR3 is CANSFVPNSGYNEQSF. In DNA, the CDR3 is TGCGCCAACAGCTTTGTCCCTAATAGCGGTTACAATGAGCAGTCCTTC.

This clonotype was recorded many times. The chain couples TRBV5-1 to TRBJ2-2; 7 bases are a match to TRBD1. The length of the CDR3 is 15 residues. CDR1 SGHRS and CDR2 YFSETQ come from the germline V gene. After removal of 5 bases from V and 0 bases from J, the junction contained 4 bases not matched to a gene. CDR3: CASSSGTANTGELFF. CDR3 sequence (DNA): TGCGCCAGCAGTTCCGGGACAGCGAACACCGGGGAGCTGTTTTTT.

Comment on this clonotype: Sequence at one end of the junction differs from germline and may be a read error. The CDR3 DNA sequence: TGTGCCAGCAATGAAATAGCGGAAGTAAGCACCGGGGAGCTGTTTTTT. This codes for CASNEIAEVSTGELFF. The J gene is TRBJ2-2, the V gene TRBV6-1; D might be TRBD2 (6 bases). The CDR3 is 16 amino acids. CDR1 MNHNS and CDR2 SASEGT come from the germline V gene.

Concerning this clonotype itself: One end of the junction fails to match germline, which may point to a read error. The chain couples TRBV29-1 to TRBJ2-7; D possibly matches TRBD1 or TRBD2 (5 bases each). Germline assignment: CDR1 SQVTM and CDR2 ANQGSEA. The CDR3 is made up of 16 amino acids. This CDR3 is CSAMTTGTGTPYERCF. For the CDR3, the DNA is TGCAGCGCCATGACAACTGGGACCGGCACTCCCTACGAGCGGTGCTTC.

Concerning this clonotype: Compared with germline, one end of the junction differs, possibly owing to a read error. This chain joins TRBV12-3 or TRBV12-4 and TRBJ2-1; either TRBD1 or TRBD2 may fit D (5 bases each). The CDR3 length is 16 residues. The CDR3 DNA follows: TGTGCCAGCAGTCGGAGAGAGGGGCGCTCCTACAGTGAGCAGTTCTTC. Translating it yields CASSRREGRSYSEQFF.

This clonotype was counted many times. The genes are TRBV5-1 and TRBJ2-3, with 12 bases aligning to TRBD2. V lost 4 bases, J lost 3 bases, and 9 bases stayed unmatched. Germline-derived CDR1 and CDR2 are SGHRS and YFSETQ. This CDR3 is 17 amino acids long. Here the CDR3 reads CASSDHLAGGPTDTQYF. The DNA of the CDR3 is TGCGCCAGCAGCGATCACCTAGCGGGAGGGCCGACAGATACGCAGTATTTT.

This clonotype is deemed medium-sized (0.01 to 0.1%). The chain couples TRBV11-2 to TRBJ2-1; D not certain. Trimming took off 4 bases at V and 4 bases at J, with 8 bases between the two ends. Germline assignment: CDR1 SGHAT and CDR2 FQNNGV. This CDR3 comprises 13 residues. The CDR3 is CASSSELYNEQFF. CDR3 DNA: TGTGCCAGCAGCTCAGAATTATACAATGAGCAGTTCTTC.

A note on this clonotype: An end of the junction differs from the germline gene, which may be a read error. The chain links TRBV14 to TRBJ2-1, with TRBD1 matching over 10 bases. The CDR3 extends over 16 amino acids. CDR1 is SGHDN, CDR2 FVKESK, per germline. The CDR3 DNA sequence: TGTGCCAGTAGCCACTCGACAGGGGGCATTGTCCATGAGCAGTTCTTC. This encodes CASSHSTGGIVHEQFF.

The V call is TRBV15, the J call TRBJ2-1, with D unclear. The CDR3 extends over 14 amino acids. The V gene lost 4 bases and the J gene lost 5 bases, with 12 bases spanning the gap. CDR1 is LNHNV, CDR2 YYDKDF, per germline (reference sequence). This chain's CDR3 is CATSTSGTNNEQFF. The CDR3 coding sequence is TGTGCCACCAGCACGAGTGGCACAAACAATGAGCAGTTCTTC.

For this clonotype: The conserved final phenylalanine or tryptophan is absent from the CDR3, which likely points to a read error. It is unclear where the CDR3 begins or ends on the DNA, so no DNA is shown, and the CDR3 is as TCRdb lists it. This rearrangement joins TRBV29-1 to TRBJ2-5; the listed D gene, TRBD2, was not tested against the DNA. In germline, CDR1 is SQVTM, CDR2 ANQGSEA. A total of 15 residues make up the CDR3, ends included. CDR3 protein: CSVAGTSGSRETEYL.

About this clonotype: A junction boundary mismatches the germline segment, possibly from a read error. The CDR3 sequence is CDSCMGGDRGISLSGPNVLTF. For the CDR3, the DNA is TGTGACAGCTGCATGGGGGGAGACAGGGGCATTTCCCTCTCTGGGCCCAACGTCCTGACTTTC. The V and J genes are TRBV11-2 and TRBJ2-6; the match to TRBD1 covers 8 bases. This CDR3 spans 21 amino acids. In germline, CDR1 is SGHAT, CDR2 FQNNGV.

This clonotype was detected many times. The rearrangement uses TRBV5-1 and TRBJ2-4; 10 positions agree with TRBD1. The CDR3 extends over 14 amino acids. V trimming: 4 bases; J trimming: 14 bases; junction bases outside the gene matches: 12. In germline, CDR1 is SGHRS, CDR2 YFSETQ. The CDR3 reads CASSLGDRGNSEYF. The CDR3 bases are TGCGCCAGCAGCCTGGGGGACAGGGGTAATTCCGAGTACTTC.

A word on this clonotype: Since the CDR3 does not end with the conserved phenylalanine or tryptophan, this likely comes from a read error. V usage is TRBV14 and J usage is TRBJ2-3; 9 bases agree with TRBD1. This CDR3 has 16 residues. CDR1 and CDR2 (germline): SGHDN, FVKESK. In DNA, the CDR3 is TGTGCCAGCAGCCAACGACAGGGGGGAGGGACAGGTACGCAGTATTAT. Protein: CASSQRQGGGTGTQYY.

V and J are TRBV11-2 and TRBJ2-2, with D uncertain. CDR3 size: 14 residues. CDR1 is SGHAT, CDR2 FQNNGV, per germline. The CDR3 region is CVSSRYLNTGELFF. CDR3 bases: TGTGTCAGTAGCCGATATTTGAACACCGGGGAGCTGTTTTTT.

The chain recombines TRBV6-6 with TRBJ2-3; TRBD2 aligns across 7 bases. The CDR3 is 13 residues long. V shed 6 bases, J shed 7 bases, and the junction held 7 bases outside the gene matches. Germline assignment: CDR1 MNHNY and CDR2 SVGAGI (reference sequence). Written as DNA, the CDR3 is TGTGCCAGCAGCGATAGCGGGTGCAATACGCAGTATTTT. Protein: CASSDSGCNTQYF.

This clonotype was observed many times. The chain couples TRBV6-6 to TRBJ2-1; no clear D. Per the germline V gene, CDR1 is MNHNY and CDR2 is SVGAGI (reference sequence). The CDR3 spans 11 residues. The ends were cut back, 4 bases at V and 7 bases at J, with 5 bases in the middle. CDR3 sequence: CASSLENEQFF. The CDR3 bases are TGTGCCAGCAGTTTGGAGAATGAGCAGTTCTTC.

This clonotype was seen more than once but under ten times. Given the absence of the conserved phenylalanine or tryptophan at the CDR3 end, a read error is likely. The CDR3 region is CASSWASGRADEQFL. DNA of the CDR3: TGTGCCAGCAGCTGGGCTAGCGGGAGGGCCGATGAGCAGTTCCTC. This sequence joins TRBV5-4 and TRBJ2-1; 12 nucleotides agree with TRBD2. The CDR3 has 15 residues. V shed 3 bases and J 8 bases; nucleotides not matched to a gene: 6. Germline CDR1 and CDR2: SGHNT and YYREEE (reference sequence).

This clonotype has ten or more counts. J is TRBJ2-7 and V is TRBV2, with D unclear. The CDR3 is 11 amino acids. Germline CDR1 and CDR2: SNHLY and FYNNEI. Trimming stripped 0 bases from V and 7 bases from J, with 4 bases between. This CDR3 is CASSEAGEQYF. The CDR3 DNA is TGTGCCAGCAGTGAAGCGGGTGAGCAGTACTTC. The full variable domain, rest sourced from reference TRBV2 and TRBJ2-7, is EPEVTQTPSHQVTQMGQEVILRCVPISNHLYFYWYRQILGQKVEFLVSFYNNEISEKSEIFDDQFSVERPDGSNFTLKIRSTKLEDSAMYFCASSEAGEQYFGPGTRLTVT.

This clonotype was picked up a small number of times. The junction departs from the called germline gene at one end, perhaps through a read error. This sequence joins TRBV4-2 and TRBJ1-2, with TRBD1 as a possible D gene (6 bases). The CDR3 contains 14 residues. Germline V gene data show CDR1 as LGHNA and CDR2 as YNFKEQ. The CDR3 sequence: CASNQDRTAYGYTF. Written as DNA, the CDR3 is TGTGCCAGCAACCAAGATCGGACAGCATATGGATACACCTTC.

Remarks on this clonotype: Without the conserved terminal phenylalanine or tryptophan, this CDR3 likely stems from a read error. The chain recombines TRBV12-3 or TRBV12-4 with TRBJ2-1; possibly TRBD2 for D (5 bases). This CDR3 is 15 amino acids long. With 2 bases removed from V and 8 bases from J, the gap between germline ends came to 16 bases. This CDR3 is CASSLQAVGSHEQFS. The CDR3 bases are TGTGCCAGCAGTTTACAAGCGGTAGGGTCCCATGAGCAGTTCTCC.

As regards this clonotype: Germline and junction disagree at one end, which may indicate a read error. This chain joins TRBV12-3 or TRBV12-4 and TRBJ2-4; D uncertain. This CDR3 contains 16 residues. The CDR3 region has the DNA TGTGCCAGCGGTTTAGACGGTATGGGAGCCAAAAACATTCAGTACTTC. Its protein is CASGLDGMGAKNIQYF.

Points on this clonotype: It is likely a read error, because the conserved phenylalanine at the end of the CDR3 is missing. The gene calls are TRBV11-3 and TRBJ2-3, with D possibly TRBD1 on 6 matching bases. Germline V gene data show CDR1 as SGHNT and CDR2 as YENEEA. CDR3 length: 15 amino acids. This CDR3 is CASNLGVGDTDTQYL. In nucleotides, the CDR3 is TGTGCCAGCAACTTAGGGGTAGGGGACACGGATACGCAGTATTTG.